These 22 T cell receptor beta chains originate from one sample sequenced in a study of T cell responses to AZD1222 COVID-19 vaccine. Clones were sequenced by immunoSEQ multiplex PCR, and TCRdb holds only the in-frame ones, with some missing. The repertoire holds roughly 55,000 clones, 70% to 90% seen once, with 3% to 4.5% in the top ten. This specimen was peripheral blood, taken on day 0 of AZD1222 vaccination. These receptor sequences come from an adult in good health.

This clone was seen once. The chain links TRBV2 to TRBJ1-2, with TRBD1 identical over 12 bases. J gave up 8 bases and V 6 bases, and 7 bases lay outside the gene matches. Germline assignment: CDR1 SNHLY and CDR2 FYNNEI. The CDR3 sequence is 14 residues long. CDR3 nucleotides: TGTGCCAGCAGGGGGACAGGGGGCGGCCGAGGCTACACCTTC. Protein product: CASRGTGGGRGYTF.

V usage is TRBV5-1 and J usage is TRBJ1-1; no definite D call. The V end lost 7 bases, the J end lost 6 bases, and 19 bases lay between the germline ends. The length of the CDR3 is 14 residues. The germline V gene has CDR1 SGHRS and CDR2 YFSETQ. CDR3: CASAAIPPSAEAFF. In DNA form, the CDR3 reads TGCGCCAGCGCGGCGATCCCACCGAGCGCTGAAGCTTTCTTT.

The V call is TRBV7-9, the J call TRBJ2-1, with D perhaps TRBD1 or TRBD2 (5 bases each). V lost 5 bases to trimming and J lost 0 bases, with 14 bases between them. Germline CDR1 SEHNR, CDR2 FQNEAQ (reference sequence). This CDR3 has 16 amino acids. CDR3 amino acids: CASSPGKGSSYNEQFF. The CDR3 coding sequence is TGTGCCAGCAGCCCGGGGAAGGGGAGCTCCTACAATGAGCAGTTCTTC.

This clone was counted a single time. The genes are TRBV19 and TRBJ2-7; 7 positions match TRBD1. Unmatched junction bases numbered 6, after V lost 4 bases and J lost 0 bases. Germline-derived CDR1 and CDR2 are LNHDA and SQIVND (reference sequence). This CDR3 is built from 15 residues. CDR3 in amino acids: CASSTGQPGSYEQYF. The CDR3 DNA reads as TGTGCCAGTAGTACGGGACAGCCAGGCTCCTACGAGCAGTACTTC.

The CDR3 sequence is CASSSSRDMTEAFF. The CDR3 DNA sequence: TGCGCCAGCAGCTCGAGCCGGGACATGACTGAAGCTTTCTTT. The chain combines TRBV5-1 with TRBJ1-1; D possibly corresponds to TRBD1 (6 bases). CDR1 is SGHRS, CDR2 YFSETQ, per germline. Trimming cost V 3 bases and J 5 bases, with 14 bases left between them. The CDR3 loop spans 14 amino acids. Using reference TRBV5-1 and TRBJ1-1 for the parts outside the CDR3, the full variable domain is KAGVTQTPRYLIKTRGQQVTLSCSPISGHRSVSWYQQTPGQGLQFLFEYFSETQRNKGNFPGRFSGRQFSNSRSEMNVSTLELGDSALYLCASSSSRDMTEAFFGQGTRLTVV.

This clone was found once. V gene TRBV27 combines with J gene TRBJ1-2; 9 bases match TRBD1. CDR1 MNHEY and CDR2 SMNVEV come from the germline V gene (reference sequence). Trimming removed 5 bases from V and 4 bases from J; junction bases left unmatched: 5. The CDR3 has 14 residues. The CDR3 here is CASSPGQGVYGYTF. CDR3 nucleotides: TGTGCCAGCAGTCCGGGACAGGGCGTCTATGGCTACACCTTC.

The chain combines TRBV18 with TRBJ1-2, with TRBD1 matching over 7 bases. The CDR3 spans 15 residues. Germline CDR1 KGHSH, CDR2 LQKENI. Unmatched junction bases numbered 8, after V lost 3 bases and J lost 4 bases. CDR3 sequence reads: CASSPRAGGSYGYTF. The CDR3 nucleotides read TGTGCCAGCTCACCCCGGGCAGGGGGTTCCTATGGCTACACCTTC.

The chain combines TRBV9 with TRBJ1-6, with TRBD1 matching over 10 bases. The CDR3 totals 15 residues. V was pared by 4 bases and J by 8 bases, with 6 bases of the junction left unmatched. CDR1 SGDLS and CDR2 YYNGEE come from the germline V gene. The CDR3 DNA follows: TGTGCCAGCAGCTCCAGACAGGGGGCGGATTCACCCCTCCACTTT. Translating gives CASSSRQGADSPLHF.

V usage is TRBV5-5 and J usage is TRBJ2-7, with D tentatively TRBD1 (6 bases). Trimming left V 4 bases short and J 7 bases short, with 15 bases between. This CDR3 spans 13 amino acids. The germline V gene has CDR1 SGHKS and CDR2 YYEKEE (reference sequence). This chain's CDR3 is CASSIQQGKEQYF. The CDR3 bases are TGTGCCAGCAGCATACAACAGGGTAAGGAGCAGTACTTC.

V and J are TRBV28 and TRBJ2-1; a possible D gene is TRBD1 (6 bases). Germline CDR1 MDHEN, CDR2 SYDVKM. Trimming left V 3 bases short and J 2 bases short, with 20 bases between. The CDR3 covers 18 residues. The CDR3 here is CASSLMGARTDTYNEQFF. The CDR3 DNA follows: TGTGCCAGCAGTTTGATGGGGGCTCGTACGGATACCTACAATGAGCAGTTCTTC.

A few counts support this clone. The V gene is TRBV10-3, the J gene TRBJ2-7; TRBD1 matches at 12 bases. Germline loops: CDR1 ENHRY, CDR2 SYGVKD. The CDR3 covers 15 residues. V dropped 5 bases and J dropped 0; count of bases not matched to a gene: 2. The CDR3 coding sequence is TGTGCCATCAGTCCGGGACAGGGGGCCTCCTACGAGCAGTACTTC. Amino acids: CAISPGQGASYEQYF.

The chain joins TRBV11-3 to TRBJ2-1; D possibly uses TRBD1 or TRBD2 (5 bases each). From germline, CDR1 is SGHNT and CDR2 YENEEA. The CDR3 spans 14 residues. Trimming pared 1 base from V and 6 bases from J, leaving 10 bases between. The CDR3 nucleotides are TGTGCCAGCAGCTTAGTTGGGGGTATCAATGAGCAGTTCTTC. It yields the protein CASSLVGGINEQFF.

The chain joins TRBV6-5 to TRBJ1-5; no reliable D call. The CDR3 extends over 13 amino acids. CDR1 is MNHEY, CDR2 SVGAGI, per germline. V was clipped by 5 bases and J by 1 base, with 6 bases between them. In DNA form, the CDR3 reads TGTGCCAGCAGTCCAAGAAGCAATCAGCCCCAGCATTTT. As protein: CASSPRSNQPQHF.

This chain links TRBV27 with TRBJ1-2; 10 bases are shared with TRBD1. This CDR3 spans 20 amino acids. V trimming: 5 bases; J trimming: 7 bases; junction bases outside the gene matches: 25. CDR1 is MNHEY and CDR2 is SMNVEV in the germline V gene (reference sequence). The CDR3 here is CASSPPPTSTWTGGERGYTF. The CDR3 nucleotides are TGTGCCAGCAGTCCCCCACCAACCTCCACTTGGACAGGGGGGGAGCGTGGCTACACCTTC.

The chain links TRBV5-1 to TRBJ2-2; the match to TRBD1 covers 7 bases. Germline V gene sequence: CDR1 SGHRS, CDR2 YFSETQ. V dropped 5 bases and J dropped 3; count of bases not matched to a gene: 7. CDR3 length equals 15 residues. The CDR3 sequence: CASRARGSDTGELFF. The CDR3, as DNA: TGCGCCAGCAGGGCCAGGGGGTCGGACACCGGGGAGCTGTTTTTT.

The chain links TRBV3-1 (or the pseudogene TRBV3-2) to TRBJ1-3, with unresolved D. Between the trimmed V and J ends, which lost 3 bases and 3 bases, there was a span of 12 bases. This CDR3 has 15 amino acids. The germline V gene has CDR1 LGHDT and CDR2 YNNKEL (reference sequence). CDR3 residues: CASSQVVWRGNTIYF. CDR3 in DNA: TGTGCCAGCAGCCAGGTAGTCTGGCGTGGAAACACCATATATTTT.

This chain joins TRBV27 and TRBJ2-5; D gene ambiguous. The germline gives CDR1 MNHEY, CDR2 SMNVEV (reference sequence). V was cut by 5 bases and J by 1 base, with 14 bases left in between. The CDR3 runs 15 residues. The CDR3 bases are TGTGCCAGCAGTCCTTGGGCGGTGGCCCAAGAGACCCAGTACTTC. It encodes CASSPWAVAQETQYF.

The rearrangement joins TRBV6-5 to TRBJ1-4, with 7 bases matching TRBD1. Germline CDR1 reads MNHEY; CDR2 reads SVGAGI. Unmatched junction bases numbered 7, after V lost 6 bases and J lost 6 bases. This CDR3 has 14 residues. CDR3 sequence: CASRGTERDEKLFF. The CDR3 nucleotides read TGTGCCAGCAGGGGGACAGAACGAGATGAAAAACTGTTTTTT.

The chain carries TRBV5-6 and TRBJ1-1; unclear D gene. There are 13 residues in the CDR3. The germline V gene encodes CDR1 SGHDT and CDR2 YYEEEE. V shed 0 bases and J shed 5 bases, with 8 bases lying between them. This CDR3 reads CASSLAAGTEAFF. CDR3 nucleotide sequence: TGTGCCAGCAGCTTGGCGGCGGGGACTGAAGCTTTCTTT.

The chain is built from TRBV12-2 and TRBJ1-3; TRBD1 is the table's D call, not checked against the DNA. TRBV12-2 is listed as a pseudogene. The CDR3 sequence is 17 residues long. CDR3 bases: TGTGCAAGTCGACCAATTCCCGGGACAGGAGATGGAAACACCATATATTTT. Protein sequence: CASRPIPGTGDGNTIYF.

CDR3 sequence reads: CASSAGGGQYEQYF. CDR3 DNA: TGCGCCAGCAGCGCGGGAGGAGGTCAATACGAGCAGTACTTC. The chain is built from TRBV5-1 and TRBJ2-7; 8 bases agree with TRBD2. CDR3 length: 14 amino acids. Germline V gene sequence: CDR1 SGHRS, CDR2 YFSETQ. The V segment lost 4 bases and the J segment 4 bases; nucleotides outside the gene matches: 7.

The chain combines TRBV15 with TRBJ2-1; D possibly matches TRBD1 or TRBD2 (6 bases each). There are 14 residues in the CDR3. Trimming cost V 4 bases and J 3 bases, with 10 bases left between them. Per germline, CDR1 LNHNV and CDR2 YYDKDF (reference sequence). For the CDR3, the DNA is TGTGCCACCAGCATGGGGGGCATCTACAATGAGCAGTTCTTC. Its translation: CATSMGGIYNEQFF.